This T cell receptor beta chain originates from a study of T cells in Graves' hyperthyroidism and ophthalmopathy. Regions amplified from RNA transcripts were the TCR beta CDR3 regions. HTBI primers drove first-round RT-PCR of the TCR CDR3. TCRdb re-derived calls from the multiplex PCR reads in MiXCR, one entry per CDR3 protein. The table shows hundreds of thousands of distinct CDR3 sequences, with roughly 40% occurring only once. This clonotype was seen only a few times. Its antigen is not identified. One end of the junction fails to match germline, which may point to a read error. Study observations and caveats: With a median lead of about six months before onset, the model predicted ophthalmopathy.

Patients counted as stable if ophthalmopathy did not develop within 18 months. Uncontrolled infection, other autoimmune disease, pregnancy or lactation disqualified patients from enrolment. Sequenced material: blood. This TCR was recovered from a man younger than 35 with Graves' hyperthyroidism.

This chain's CDR3 is CASSQDQVPGPQHF. The CDR3 DNA is TGCGCCAGCAGCCAAGACCAGGTTCCGGGGCCCCAGCATTTT. J is TRBJ1-5 and V is TRBV7-9, with D unresolved. Germline V lookup: CDR1 SEHNR, CDR2 FQNEAQ (reference sequence). CDR3 size: 14 residues.